Presented here are 28 T cell receptor beta chains from one specimen sequenced in a study of T cells after posttransplantation cyclophosphamide listed by TCRdb under 2016. Libraries were made using the immunoSEQ multiplex PCR assay. The source is immuneACCESS, and TCRdb retained only in-frame sequences with V and J called. Part of the clones is not carried over; for the studies checked, unresolved V genes explain less than half of this, and the remainder is unexplained. In this sample the table shows under 30,000 clones, and no singletons are among them. Under 3% of the sample goes to the ten largest clones. The sample comprised PBMCs. The receptors here all came from an older woman in good health, CMV-negative, and a related stem cell transplant donor.

This clone came up many times. V gene TRBV12-3 or TRBV12-4 combines with J gene TRBJ1-4, with 11 bases lining up with TRBD1. The ends lost 4 bases at V and 7 bases at J; junction bases unmatched: 2. This CDR3 region has 14 residues. CDR3 loop: CASSSDRGPEKLFF. CDR3 bases: TGTGCCAGCAGTTCGGACAGGGGGCCTGAAAAACTGTTTTTT.

This clone has at least ten counts. The J gene is TRBJ2-1, the V gene TRBV19, with D possibly TRBD1 on 6 matching bases. The CDR3 extends over 19 amino acids. Germline CDR1 and CDR2: LNHDA and SQIVND (reference sequence). Trimming cost V 0 bases and J 9 bases, with 27 bases left between them. CDR3 sequence: CASSIDRFTGSRSLGEQFF. As DNA, the CDR3 is TGTGCCAGTAGTATAGATCGGTTTACAGGGTCTCGTAGTTTGGGTGAGCAGTTCTTC.

This clone was counted many times. The chain is built from TRBV19 and TRBJ2-1, with a weak D call TRBD1 (5 bases). Trimming stripped 10 bases from V and 9 bases from J, with 16 bases between. The length of the CDR3 is 12 residues. The germline V gene encodes CDR1 LNHDA and CDR2 SQIVND (reference sequence). The CDR3, as DNA: TGTGCCACCAGGTTTGGGGCGGCTGAGCAGTTCTTC. This encodes CATRFGAAEQFF.

This clone appeared many times. V is TRBV4-1 and J is TRBJ2-7; D is perhaps TRBD1 (6 bases). Per the germline V gene, CDR1 is MGHRA and CDR2 is YSYEKL. The CDR3 has 15 residues. V lost 4 bases and J 0 bases, leaving 13 bases between the germline ends. This chain's CDR3 is CASSLAPGHSYEQYF. The CDR3 DNA is TGCGCCAGCAGCCTAGCTCCGGGACACTCCTACGAGCAGTACTTC.

On this clone: At one end the junction does not follow the germline gene, possibly because of a read error. The chain uses TRBV18 and TRBJ2-7; the D is unclear. Germline V gene sequence: CDR1 KGHSH, CDR2 LQKENI. The CDR3 extends over 16 amino acids. The CDR3 DNA is TGTGCCAGCTCATCACCCTGGCCCGCCCCTTCCTACGAGCAGTACTTC. Its translation: CASSSPWPAPSYEQYF.

This clone was counted at least ten times. The chain uses TRBV4-3 and TRBJ1-1, with 7 bases aligning to TRBD1. V lost 4 bases and J lost 2; bases outside the gene matches: 13. Germline V CDR1 and CDR2: LGHNA, YSLEER. The CDR3 spans 17 residues. Here the CDR3 reads CASSLTPGTELNTEAFF. The DNA for the CDR3 is TGCGCCAGCAGCCTTACTCCCGGGACAGAACTTAACACTGAAGCTTTCTTT.

This clone has a handful of counts. The chain recombines TRBV29-1 with TRBJ1-2, with a tentative D call TRBD1 (6 bases). Deletions cut 7 bases from V and 6 bases from J, with 12 bases between. Germline CDR1 reads SQVTM; CDR2 reads ANQGSEA. This CDR3 is 11 amino acids long. CDR3: CSAGHNNGYTF. CDR3 DNA sequence: TGCAGCGCGGGACATAATAATGGCTACACCTTC.

In its sample, this clone was seen many times. The chain couples TRBV18 to TRBJ2-5, with D possibly being TRBD2 (6 bases). Germline V gene sequence: CDR1 KGHSH, CDR2 LQKENI. The CDR3 has 14 amino acids. Trimming left V 2 bases short and J 5 bases short, with 12 bases between. The CDR3 DNA sequence: TGTGCCAGCTCACCAAAGGCGGGGAGCGAGACCCAGTACTTC. This gives the protein CASSPKAGSETQYF.

This clone was seen repeatedly, ten times or more. The rearrangement links TRBV11-2 to TRBJ1-1; perhaps TRBD1 as D (5 bases). Germline CDR1 SGHAT, CDR2 FQNNGV. The CDR3 has 14 residues. V shed 1 base and J shed 0 bases, with 6 bases lying between them. The CDR3 reads CASSLGQMNTEAFF. The CDR3 bases are TGTGCCAGCAGCTTAGGACAGATGAACACTGAAGCTTTCTTT.

The table lists this clone with many counts. The genes are TRBV10-2 and TRBJ2-3; TRBD2 might be the D (7 bases). The CDR3 contains 16 residues. CDR1 is WSHSY and CDR2 is SAAADI in the germline V gene. Trimming took off 3 bases at V and 2 bases at J, with 15 bases between the two ends. The DNA for the CDR3 is TGCGCCAGCAGTGATTTCAGGGGAGGGGACACAGATACGCAGTATTTT. This codes for CASSDFRGGDTDTQYF.

This clone was counted at least ten times. This chain joins TRBV2 and TRBJ1-6; TRBD1 matches at 9 bases. Per the germline V gene, CDR1 is SNHLY and CDR2 is FYNNEI. Trimming at V came to 8 bases and at J to 0 bases, leaving 17 bases not matched to a gene. The CDR3 consists of 20 residues. The CDR3 DNA reads as TGTGCCAGCCGGACGGGACAGGGCTTTATTTTGAGCTCCTATAATTCACCCCTCCACTTT. This encodes CASRTGQGFILSSYNSPLHF.

This clone was recorded at least ten times. The chain carries TRBV10-3 and TRBJ1-5; D gene uncertain. The V end was cut by 3 bases, the J end by 3 bases, with 9 bases between. CDR1 is ENHRY and CDR2 is SYGVKD in the germline V gene. The CDR3 loop spans 14 amino acids. CDR3 nucleotide sequence: TGTGCCATCAGTGAAGTTCAGATCAATCAGCCCCAGCATTTT. It codes for CAISEVQINQPQHF.

The table lists this clone with many counts. This sequence joins TRBV9 and TRBJ2-2; no reliable D call. Germline V gene data show CDR1 as SGDLS and CDR2 as YYNGEE. The CDR3 has 14 residues. With 3 bases removed from V and 7 bases from J, the gap between germline ends came to 13 bases. This CDR3 is CASSEPPSGGELFF. The DNA of the CDR3 is TGTGCCAGCAGCGAGCCCCCGTCCGGCGGGGAGCTGTTTTTT.

This clone came up many times. The V call is TRBV19, the J call TRBJ2-1, with 9 bases fitting TRBD1. The CDR3 length is 15 residues. The germline CDR1 and CDR2 sequences are LNHDA and SQIVND (reference sequence). V was clipped by 7 bases and J by 7 bases; unmatched bases: 11. The CDR3 nucleotides are TGTGCCAGTAATTTTCAGAAGGACAGGGGAAATGAGCAGTTCTTC. Translating it yields CASNFQKDRGNEQFF.

This clone occurred many times. The chain uses TRBV19 and TRBJ1-1; no firm D call. V dropped 3 bases and J dropped 1 base, with 12 bases sitting between them. The CDR3 contains 15 residues. The germline V gene has CDR1 LNHDA and CDR2 SQIVND (reference sequence). Here the CDR3 reads CASSIKGAENTEAFF. The DNA of the CDR3 is TGTGCCAGTAGTATTAAGGGCGCAGAGAACACTGAAGCTTTCTTT.

This clone has more than one count but fewer than ten. The rearrangement links TRBV6-5 to TRBJ1-2; D gene ambiguous. The germline CDR1 and CDR2 sequences are MNHEY and SVGAGI. This CDR3 comprises 11 residues. Trimming took off 8 bases at V and 4 bases at J, with 8 bases between the two ends. DNA of the CDR3: TGTGCCAGCGGGCGGGTCTATGGCTACACCTTC. Protein sequence: CASGRVYGYTF.

This clone was recorded at least ten times. The V and J genes are TRBV5-1 and TRBJ2-1; D remains unclear. The CDR3 loop spans 15 amino acids. The germline gives CDR1 SGHRS, CDR2 YFSETQ. V gave up 4 bases and J gave up 0 bases, with 11 bases separating them. The CDR3 region has the DNA TGCGCCAGCAGCCCTCACCAGAGCTCCTACAATGAGCAGTTCTTC. The encoded protein is CASSPHQSSYNEQFF.

This clone has a count of ten or more. This chain joins TRBV2 and TRBJ1-3; D is perhaps TRBD1 (6 bases). V was cut by 6 bases and J by 1 base, with 10 bases left in between. Germline assignment: CDR1 SNHLY and CDR2 FYNNEI. The CDR3 length is 14 residues. The DNA for the CDR3 is TGTGCCAGCAGGGGGGACATTTCTGGAAACACCATATATTTT. It specifies CASRGDISGNTIYF.

This clone occurred a few times. This chain uses TRBV4-3 with TRBJ1-2; 9 nucleotides match TRBD1. The V segment lost 0 bases and the J segment 7 bases; nucleotides outside the gene matches: 6. This CDR3 is 15 amino acids long. The germline V gene has CDR1 LGHNA and CDR2 YSLEER. The CDR3 sequence: CASSQETDRGRGYTF. In DNA, the CDR3 is TGCGCCAGCAGCCAAGAGACGGACAGGGGCCGTGGCTACACCTTC.

This clone was recorded many times. The J gene is TRBJ1-1, the V gene TRBV10-3, with D unclear. This CDR3 has 15 amino acids. CDR1 is ENHRY, CDR2 SYGVKD, per germline. Between the trimmed V and J ends, which lost 2 bases and 1 base, there was a span of 11 bases. This chain's CDR3 is CAISEGPPQNTEAFF. CDR3 bases: TGTGCCATCAGTGAGGGGCCCCCGCAGAACACTGAAGCTTTCTTT.

This clone occurred many times. V is TRBV4-2 and J is TRBJ2-7; 9 bases line up with TRBD2. The CDR3 covers 16 residues. V trimming: 3 bases; J trimming: 0 bases; junction bases outside the gene matches: 6. In germline, CDR1 is LGHNA, CDR2 YNFKEQ. CDR3 coding DNA: TGTGCCAGCAGCCAGGCTCTAGCGGGGACCTCCTACGAGCAGTACTTC. Amino acid sequence: CASSQALAGTSYEQYF.

This clone was seen many times. The chain joins TRBV5-4 to TRBJ1-4, with D uncertain. V gave up 1 base and J gave up 7 bases, with 14 bases separating them. This CDR3 is 15 amino acids long. The germline CDR1 and CDR2 sequences are SGHNT and YYREEE (reference sequence). The CDR3 spells CASSLLVGSGEKLFF. Written as DNA, the CDR3 is TGTGCCAGCAGCTTGTTGGTAGGGTCCGGTGAAAAACTGTTTTTT.

This clone has at least ten counts. This chain joins TRBV2 and TRBJ2-1; 12 bases match TRBD2. Germline V lookup: CDR1 SNHLY, CDR2 FYNNEI. The CDR3 has 14 residues. J lost 12 bases, V lost 3 bases, and 6 bases had no gene match. The CDR3: CASSDFLAGGWQFF. CDR3 in DNA: TGTGCCAGCAGTGACTTCCTAGCGGGGGGGTGGCAGTTCTTC.

This clone occurred many times. V usage is TRBV5-4 and J usage is TRBJ2-7; 8 bases are shared with TRBD2. After removal of 4 bases from V and 2 bases from J, the junction contained 5 bases not matched to a gene. Germline-derived CDR1 and CDR2 are SGHNT and YYREEE (reference sequence). The CDR3 is 14 residues long. This CDR3 is CASSPGGEAYEQYF. The CDR3 region has the DNA TGTGCCAGCAGCCCGGGGGGGGAGGCCTACGAGCAGTACTTC.

This clone occurred many times. V usage is TRBV5-3 and J usage is TRBJ2-3; tentatively, D is TRBD2 (5 bases). TRBV5-3 is annotated as an ORF whose role is uncertain. The CDR3 runs 14 residues. V was trimmed by 4 bases and J by 2 bases, leaving 11 bases between them. CDR3 protein: CARSLGLNTDTQYF. The CDR3 DNA follows: TGTGCCAGAAGCCTAGGACTGAACACAGATACGCAGTATTTT.

This clone was counted at least ten times. The J gene is TRBJ2-1, the V gene TRBV7-9; 8 nucleotides agree with TRBD1. This CDR3 contains 17 residues. The trim removed 10 bases at V and 3 bases at J, leaving 17 bases unmatched. In germline, CDR1 is SEHNR, CDR2 FQNEAQ (reference sequence). The CDR3 spells CATEDRAALTNYNEQFF. As DNA, the CDR3 is TGTGCCACCGAGGACAGGGCAGCCCTCACCAACTACAATGAGCAGTTCTTC.

This clone was seen only a few times. The gene calls are TRBV9 and TRBJ2-7, with 12 nucleotides matching TRBD2. This CDR3 is 20 amino acids long. J gave up 2 bases and V 1 base, and 16 bases lay outside the gene matches. CDR1 and CDR2 from the germline V gene are SGDLS and YYNGEE. The CDR3 DNA follows: TGTGCCAGCAGCGTAACCGGGACACTACTAGCGGGAGGCCGCCCCTACGAGCAGTACTTC. Translating gives CASSVTGTLLAGGRPYEQYF.

The chain is built from TRBV7-9 and TRBJ2-5; 7 bases are shared with TRBD2. Per germline, CDR1 SEHNR and CDR2 FQNEAQ (reference sequence). V shed 1 base, J shed 1 base, and the junction held 9 bases outside the gene matches. This CDR3 region has 17 residues. The CDR3 bases are TGTGCCAGCAGCTTAGGGTCCGGGGACTACCTCCAAGAGACCCAGTACTTC. Protein: CASSLGSGDYLQETQYF.